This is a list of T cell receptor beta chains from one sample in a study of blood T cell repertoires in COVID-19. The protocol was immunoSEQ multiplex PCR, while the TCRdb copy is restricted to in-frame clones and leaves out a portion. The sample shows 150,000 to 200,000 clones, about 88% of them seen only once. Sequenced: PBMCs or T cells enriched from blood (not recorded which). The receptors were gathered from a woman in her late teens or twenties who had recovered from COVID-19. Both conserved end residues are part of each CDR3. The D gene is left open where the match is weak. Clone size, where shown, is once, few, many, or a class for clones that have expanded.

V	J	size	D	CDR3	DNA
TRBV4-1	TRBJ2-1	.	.	CASSQGVLAGDNEQFF	TGCGCCAGCAGCCAAGGGGTCTTGGCAGGGGACAATGAGCAGTTCTTC
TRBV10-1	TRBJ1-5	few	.	CAPDLLLYRVDISNQPQHF	TGCGCCCCCGATTTACTCCTATACAGGGTCGATATCAGCAATCAGCCCCAGCATTTT
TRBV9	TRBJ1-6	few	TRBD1	CASSAFPDREVHNSPLHF	TGTGCCAGCAGCGCGTTCCCGGACAGGGAAGTGCATAATTCACCCCTCCACTTT
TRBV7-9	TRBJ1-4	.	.	CASSLEAGRTNEKLFF	TGTGCCAGCAGCCTCGAAGCGGGGCGCACTAATGAAAAACTGTTTTTT
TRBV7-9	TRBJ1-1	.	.	CASSVGISEAFF	TGTGCCAGCAGCGTGGGCATCTCTGAAGCTTTCTTT
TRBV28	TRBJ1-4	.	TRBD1	CASSWPQGGLGEKLFF	TGTGCCAGCAGTTGGCCACAGGGGGGCTTAGGTGAAAAACTGTTTTTT
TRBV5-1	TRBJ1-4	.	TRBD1	CASSLSGTGGYTTNEKLFF	TGCGCCAGCAGCCTCTCGGGGACAGGGGGCTACACAACTAATGAAAAACTGTTTTTT
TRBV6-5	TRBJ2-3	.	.	CASSYSTTGSTDTQYF	TGTGCCAGCAGTTACTCAACCACCGGGAGCACAGATACGCAGTATTTT
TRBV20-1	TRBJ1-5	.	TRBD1	CSASSGQLPNQPQHF	TGCAGTGCTAGTTCGGGACAGCTTCCCAATCAGCCCCAGCATTTT
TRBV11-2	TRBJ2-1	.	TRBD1	CASSQGQGVYNEQFF	TGTGCCAGCAGCCAAGGACAGGGAGTATACAATGAGCAGTTCTTC
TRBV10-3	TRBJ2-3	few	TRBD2	CAISESFGGRTDTQYF	TGTGCCATCAGTGAGTCTTTTGGCGGGAGAACTGATACGCAGTATTTT
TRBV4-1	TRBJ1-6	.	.	CASSQERQFNSPLHF	TGCGCCAGCAGCCAAGAGAGACAGTTTAATTCACCCCTCCACTTT
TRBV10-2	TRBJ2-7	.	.	CASSEVTGEKITYEQYF	TGCGCCAGCAGTGAAGTCACTGGGGAGAAAATCACCTACGAGCAGTACTTC
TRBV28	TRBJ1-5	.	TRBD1	CASSGTGGVQPQHF	TGTGCCAGCAGTGGGACAGGGGGGGTTCAGCCCCAGCATTTT
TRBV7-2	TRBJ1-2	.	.	CASSFRTDDGYTF	TGTGCCAGCAGCTTCCGGACAGACGATGGCTACACCTTC
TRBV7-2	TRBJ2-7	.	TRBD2	CASSARLAGYNYEQYF	TGTGCCAGCAGCGCGAGGTTAGCGGGGTATAACTACGAGCAGTACTTC
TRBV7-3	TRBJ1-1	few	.	CASSPEARGMNTEAFF	TGTGCCAGCAGCCCCGAAGCGCGGGGAATGAACACTGAAGCTTTCTTT
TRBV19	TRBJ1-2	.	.	CASSIEDPPREHTF	TGTGCCAGTAGTATAGAGGACCCCCCCAGGGAACACACCTTC
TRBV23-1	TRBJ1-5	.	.	CASHASNQPQHF	TGCGCCAGCCACGCGAGCAATCAGCCCCAGCATTTT
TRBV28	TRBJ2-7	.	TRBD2	CASSFTSGGTYEQYF	TGTGCCAGCAGTTTTACTAGCGGGGGGACGTACGAGCAGTACTTC
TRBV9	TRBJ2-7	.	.	CASSVSSYEQYF	TGTGCCAGCAGCGTTAGCTCCTACGAGCAGTACTTC
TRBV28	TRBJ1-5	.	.	CASSFGQANQPQHF	TGTGCCAGCAGTTTTGGGCAGGCAAATCAGCCCCAGCATTTT
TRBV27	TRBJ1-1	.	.	CASSLTPYTEAFF	TGTGCCAGCAGTTTGACACCTTACACTGAAGCTTTCTTT
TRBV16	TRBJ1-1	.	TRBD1	CASSQSKGATEAFF	TGTGCCAGCAGCCAATCTAAGGGGGCCACTGAAGCTTTCTTT
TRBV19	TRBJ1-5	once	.	CASIPSAGYSNQPQHF	TGTGCCAGTATCCCATCTGCGGGGTATAGCAATCAGCCCCAGCATTTT
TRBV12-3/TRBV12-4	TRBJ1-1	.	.	CASSLQENTEAFF	TGTGCCAGCAGTTTACAGGAGAACACTGAAGCTTTCTTT
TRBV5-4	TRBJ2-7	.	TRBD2	CASSFRGVTTYEQYF	TGTGCCAGCAGCTTTCGGGGGGTGACTACCTACGAGCAGTACTTC
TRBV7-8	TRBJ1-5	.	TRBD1	CASSPEWGGRTGGNSNQPQHF	TGTGCCAGCAGCCCCGAGTGGGGGGGTCGGACAGGGGGTAATAGCAATCAGCCCCAGCATTTT
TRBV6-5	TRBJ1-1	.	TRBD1	CASSRTGPTEAFF	TGTGCCAGCAGCCGGACAGGGCCCACTGAAGCTTTCTTT
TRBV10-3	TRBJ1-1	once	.	CAISGALGPHQAFF	TGTGCCATCAGTGGGGCGTTGGGTCCCCATCAAGCTTTCTTT
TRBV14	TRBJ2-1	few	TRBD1	CASSQDPARGLGEQFF	TGTGCCAGCAGCCAAGATCCCGCCAGGGGGCTGGGTGAGCAGTTCTTC
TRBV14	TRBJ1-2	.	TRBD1	CASSPSTGGNYGYTF	TGTGCCAGCAGCCCTAGTACAGGGGGGAATTATGGCTACACCTTC
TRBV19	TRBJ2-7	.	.	CASSPRGSFYGEQYF	TGTGCCAGTAGTCCCCGGGGGAGCTTCTACGGCGAGCAGTACTTC
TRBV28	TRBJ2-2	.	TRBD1	CASSLFRQGAGELFF	TGTGCCAGCAGTTTATTCCGGCAGGGGGCCGGGGAGCTGTTTTTT
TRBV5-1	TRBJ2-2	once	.	CASSFSVQNTGELFF	TGCGCCAGCAGCTTTAGCGTGCAGAACACCGGGGAGCTGTTTTTT
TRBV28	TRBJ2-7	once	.	CASSTVTGRLGEQYF	TGTGCCAGCAGTACCGTGACAGGGAGGCTAGGCGAGCAGTACTTC
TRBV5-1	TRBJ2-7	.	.	CASSSSDRPYEQYF	TGCGCCAGCAGCTCGTCCGACAGACCCTACGAGCAGTACTTC
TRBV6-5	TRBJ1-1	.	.	CASSDNPGDTEAFF	TGTGCCAGCAGCGACAATCCCGGGGACACTGAAGCTTTCTTT
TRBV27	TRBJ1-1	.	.	CASSFGQNTEAFF	TGTGCCAGCAGTTTTGGGCAGAACACTGAAGCTTTCTTT
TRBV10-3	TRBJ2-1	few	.	CAISAASNEQFF	TGTGCCATCAGTGCCGCTAGCAATGAGCAGTTCTTC
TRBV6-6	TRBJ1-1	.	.	CASRHRGFEAFF	TGTGCCAGCAGACATCGGGGTTTTGAAGCTTTCTTT